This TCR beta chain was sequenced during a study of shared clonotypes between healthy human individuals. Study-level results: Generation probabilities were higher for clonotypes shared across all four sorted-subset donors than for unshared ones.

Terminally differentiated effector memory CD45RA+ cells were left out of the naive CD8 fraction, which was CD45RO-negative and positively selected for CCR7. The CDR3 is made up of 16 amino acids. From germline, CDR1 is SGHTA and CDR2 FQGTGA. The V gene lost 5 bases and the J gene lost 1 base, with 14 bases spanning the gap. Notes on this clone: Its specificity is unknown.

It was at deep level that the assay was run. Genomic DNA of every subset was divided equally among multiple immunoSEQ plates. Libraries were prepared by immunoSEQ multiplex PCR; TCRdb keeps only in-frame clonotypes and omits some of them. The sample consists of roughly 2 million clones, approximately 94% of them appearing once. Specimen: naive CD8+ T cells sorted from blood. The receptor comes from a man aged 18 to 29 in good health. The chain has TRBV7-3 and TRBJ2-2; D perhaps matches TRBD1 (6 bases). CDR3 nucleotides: TGTGCCAGCAGCACCATGGCAGGGGTGAACACCGGGGAGCTGTTTTTT. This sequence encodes CASSTMAGVNTGELFF.